The 4 T cell receptor beta chains given below trace back to one sample, sequenced in a study of blood T cell repertoires in COVID-19 (dated by TCRdb to 2020 to 2022). To prepare the library, the immunoSEQ multiplex PCR assay was applied. In its TCRdb copy, this immuneACCESS table keeps in-frame sequences only and misses some clones. Where compared with another copy, unresolved V genes explain less than half of these, and the others have no known cause. This sample holds 120,000 or so clones; less than 90% were observed only once. Over 3% of the sample is held by the ten biggest clonotypes. Sequences were obtained from PBMCs or T cells enriched from blood (not recorded which). The receptors shown here come from a woman younger than 45 who had recovered from COVID-19.

This clone has a handful of counts. This chain joins TRBV12-5 and TRBJ1-1; D is unclear. Germline lookup yields CDR1 LGHNT and CDR2 FRNRAP. This CDR3 comprises 15 residues. V lost 5 bases to trimming and J lost 7 bases, with 20 bases between them. Written as DNA, the CDR3 is TGTGCTAGTGGTCTTTCGGTGTGGGGAGGTAATGAAGCTTTCTTT. Amino acids: CASGLSVWGGNEAFF.

V usage is TRBV7-3 and J usage is TRBJ2-3; TRBD2 aligns across 12 bases. The J segment lost 3 bases and the V segment lost 5 bases, leaving 6 bases of the junction unmatched. There are 16 residues in the CDR3. CDR1 SGHTA and CDR2 FQGTGA come from the germline V gene. CDR3 coding DNA: TGTGCCAGCAGCGCCACCCTAGCGGGAGGGACAGATACGCAGTATTTT. Translation gives CASSATLAGGTDTQYF.

This chain joins TRBV9 and TRBJ2-7; the D gene is possibly TRBD1 (6 bases). Germline V gives CDR1 SGDLS, CDR2 YYNGEE. V lost 4 bases to trimming and J lost 6 bases, with 14 bases between them. The length of the CDR3 is 13 residues. CDR3 residues: CASSFNRVSEQYF. CDR3 DNA: TGTGCCAGCAGCTTCAACAGGGTGAGCGAGCAGTACTTC. The whole variable domain, remainder taken from reference TRBV9 and TRBJ2-7, is DSGVTQTPKHLITATGQRVTLRCSPRSGDLSVYWYQQSLDQGLQFLIQYYNGEERAKGNILERFSAQQFPDLHSELNLSSLELGDSALYFCASSFNRVSEQYFGPGTRLTVT.

V and J are TRBV27 and TRBJ1-1; 8 bases align to TRBD1. Trimming at V came to 6 bases and at J to 0 bases, leaving 6 bases not matched to a gene. Germline CDR1 is MNHEY and CDR2 is SMNVEV (reference sequence). This CDR3 has 15 residues. The CDR3 protein is CASSRTGHMNTEAFF. CDR3 bases: TGTGCCAGCAGCCGGACAGGGCACATGAACACTGAAGCTTTCTTT.